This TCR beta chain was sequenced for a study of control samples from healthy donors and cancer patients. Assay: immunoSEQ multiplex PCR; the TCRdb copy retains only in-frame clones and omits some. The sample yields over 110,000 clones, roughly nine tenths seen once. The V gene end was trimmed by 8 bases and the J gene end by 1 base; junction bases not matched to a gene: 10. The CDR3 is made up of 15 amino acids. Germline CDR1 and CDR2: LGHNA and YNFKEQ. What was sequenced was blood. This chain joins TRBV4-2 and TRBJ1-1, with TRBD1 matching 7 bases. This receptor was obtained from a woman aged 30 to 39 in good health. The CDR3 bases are TGTGCCAGCGCTAGCCTGGGACAGACGAACACTGAAGCTTTCTTT. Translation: CASASLGQTNTEAFF.